These T cell receptor beta chains were read from a single sample in a study of shared clonotypes between healthy human individuals. Profiled with immunoSEQ multiplex PCR; TCRdb holds only in-frame clones, not every one. The sample has over 2 million clones; around 93% are singletons. Sequencing input: naive CD4+ T cells from PBMCs. These receptors were collected from a man between 18 and 35 years old in good health. Some clones in this sample may be carry-over from other donors' samples. Each CDR3 is given with its conserved first and last residue. Each record gives: D gene, clone size, CDR3 length, J gene, V gene, CDR3 DNA, CDR3 protein. D genes are given only for firm matches. Size tells how often a clone was seen (once, few, many) or the class of an expanded clone, and some rows leave it out.

d_gene: .; abundance: once; len: 12; j_gene: TRBJ2-5; v_gene: TRBV2; CDR3nt: TGTGCCAGCGGTTCTAGAGGGGAGACCCAGTACTTC; CDR3aa: CASGSRGETQYF
d_gene: TRBD1; abundance: once; len: 16; j_gene: TRBJ1-2; v_gene: TRBV5-1; CDR3nt: TGCGCCAGCTCCCTGTGGACAGGGCTTAACAACTATGGCTACACCTTC; CDR3aa: CASSLWTGLNNYGYTF
d_gene: .; abundance: once; len: 15; j_gene: TRBJ1-5; v_gene: TRBV7-2; CDR3nt: TGTGCCAGCAGCTTAGTTGCTTGGAGCAATCAGCCCCAGCATTTT; CDR3aa: CASSLVAWSNQPQHF
d_gene: TRBD1; abundance: .; len: 14; j_gene: TRBJ2-6; v_gene: TRBV2; CDR3nt: TGTGCCAGCAGCCCTTCAGGACAGGGGTCCGTCCTGACTTTC; CDR3aa: CASSPSGQGSVLTF
d_gene: TRBD2; abundance: .; len: 14; j_gene: TRBJ2-5; v_gene: TRBV5-6; CDR3nt: TGTGCCAGCAGCTTGGCGGGGACTAAAGAGACCCAGTACTTC; CDR3aa: CASSLAGTKETQYF
d_gene: TRBD2; abundance: .; len: 15; j_gene: TRBJ2-2; v_gene: TRBV30; CDR3nt: TGTGCCTCCCGGACTAGCGGAAGCCGGACCGGGGAGCTGTTTTTT; CDR3aa: CASRTSGSRTGELFF
d_gene: TRBD1; abundance: once; len: 16; j_gene: TRBJ2-7; v_gene: TRBV27; CDR3nt: TGTGCCAGCAGTTCATCAGTGACAGGGGGCTACTACGAGCAGTACTTC; CDR3aa: CASSSSVTGGYYEQYF
d_gene: .; abundance: .; len: 15; j_gene: TRBJ1-1; v_gene: TRBV5-1; CDR3nt: TGCGCCAGCAGCTTGGAGCCGGACTCGAACACTGAAGCTTTCTTT; CDR3aa: CASSLEPDSNTEAFF
d_gene: .; abundance: .; len: 14; j_gene: TRBJ1-4; v_gene: TRBV10-3; CDR3nt: TGTGCCATCAGTGCGTCCGGACCTAATGAAAAACTGTTTTTT; CDR3aa: CAISASGPNEKLFF
d_gene: .; abundance: .; len: 15; j_gene: TRBJ1-1; v_gene: TRBV30; CDR3nt: TGTGCCTGGAGTCGGTCCTGGGGCATGAACACTGAAGCTTTCTTT; CDR3aa: CAWSRSWGMNTEAFF
d_gene: .; abundance: once; len: 14; j_gene: TRBJ2-7; v_gene: TRBV7-9; CDR3nt: TGTGCCAGCAGCGCAGGACGGCGCTCCTACGAGCAGTACTTC; CDR3aa: CASSAGRRSYEQYF
d_gene: .; abundance: once; len: 11; j_gene: TRBJ2-3; v_gene: TRBV6-1; CDR3nt: TGTGCCAGCAGTAGAACAGATACGCAGTATTTT; CDR3aa: CASSRTDTQYF
d_gene: .; abundance: .; len: 15; j_gene: TRBJ1-1; v_gene: TRBV19; CDR3nt: TGTGCCAGTAGACTCCAGGGGCCCTCGAACACTGAAGCTTTCTTT; CDR3aa: CASRLQGPSNTEAFF
d_gene: TRBD1; abundance: .; len: 15; j_gene: TRBJ2-3; v_gene: TRBV7-3; CDR3nt: TGTGCCAGCAGCCTTGGACAGGGGTGGGCAGATACGCAGTATTTT; CDR3aa: CASSLGQGWADTQYF
d_gene: TRBD1; abundance: .; len: 13; j_gene: TRBJ1-1; v_gene: TRBV6-4; CDR3nt: TGTGCCACGAGGACAGGGCCAAACACTGAAGCTTTCTTT; CDR3aa: CATRTGPNTEAFF
d_gene: TRBD2; abundance: .; len: 17; j_gene: TRBJ2-3; v_gene: TRBV5-4; CDR3nt: TGTGCCAGCAGCTTGGCCGGGCTAGCGGGAGGTGCAGATACGCAGTATTTT; CDR3aa: CASSLAGLAGGADTQYF
d_gene: TRBD2; abundance: .; len: 16; j_gene: TRBJ2-1; v_gene: TRBV2; CDR3nt: TGTGCCAGCCATGGAGGACTAGCGGGACATTTGAATGAGCAGTTCTTC; CDR3aa: CASHGGLAGHLNEQFF
d_gene: .; abundance: once; len: 15; j_gene: TRBJ1-3; v_gene: TRBV6-6; CDR3nt: TGTGCCAGCAGTGCCCTGTGGGGGACTGGAAACACCATATATTTT; CDR3aa: CASSALWGTGNTIYF
d_gene: .; abundance: once; len: 13; j_gene: TRBJ2-3; v_gene: TRBV5-4; CDR3nt: TGTGCCAGCAGCCTACGACAGACAGATACGCAGTATTTT; CDR3aa: CASSLRQTDTQYF
d_gene: TRBD1; abundance: once; len: 14; j_gene: TRBJ1-3; v_gene: TRBV18; CDR3nt: TGTGCCAGCTCACCCGGGACAGTCGGAAACACCATATATTTT; CDR3aa: CASSPGTVGNTIYF
d_gene: .; abundance: .; len: 14; j_gene: TRBJ2-7; v_gene: TRBV18; CDR3nt: TGTGCCAGCTCACCTGGCGGGACCTTCTACGAGCAGTACTTC; CDR3aa: CASSPGGTFYEQYF
d_gene: TRBD1; abundance: .; len: 16; j_gene: TRBJ2-7; v_gene: TRBV28; CDR3nt: TGTGCCAGCAGTTTATGGGGACAGGGGCGTCTCAACGAGCAGTACTTC; CDR3aa: CASSLWGQGRLNEQYF
d_gene: TRBD2; abundance: .; len: 16; j_gene: TRBJ2-2; v_gene: TRBV18; CDR3nt: TGTGCCAGCTCACCGAGACTAGCGGGAGTTCTCGGGGAGCTGTTTTTT; CDR3aa: CASSPRLAGVLGELFF
d_gene: .; abundance: .; len: 14; j_gene: TRBJ2-5; v_gene: TRBV5-6; CDR3nt: TGTGCCAGCAGCCCGGGGCCCCAGCAAGAGACCCAGTACTTC; CDR3aa: CASSPGPQQETQYF
d_gene: TRBD2; abundance: once; len: 19; j_gene: TRBJ2-3; v_gene: TRBV7-2; CDR3nt: TGTGCCAGCAGCACACTCGCTCCGAGACTAGCGGGAGGGTGGGATACGCAGTATTTT; CDR3aa: CASSTLAPRLAGGWDTQYF
d_gene: .; abundance: .; len: 14; j_gene: TRBJ1-4; v_gene: TRBV7-2; CDR3nt: TGTGCCAGCAGCTTCTGGGGGCGGGATGAAAAACTGTTTTTT; CDR3aa: CASSFWGRDEKLFF
d_gene: .; abundance: once; len: 17; j_gene: TRBJ1-2; v_gene: TRBV19; CDR3nt: TGTGCCAGTAGCCAGGATGGGTCCGGGACACCGAACTATGGCTACACCTTC; CDR3aa: CASSQDGSGTPNYGYTF
d_gene: .; abundance: .; len: 13; j_gene: TRBJ1-2; v_gene: TRBV18; CDR3nt: TGTGCCAGCTCACCGGAGGCTAACTATGGCTACACCTTC; CDR3aa: CASSPEANYGYTF
d_gene: .; abundance: .; len: 13; j_gene: TRBJ2-3; v_gene: TRBV9; CDR3nt: TGTGCCAGCAGTAGATCGAGTGGTGATACGCAGTATTTT; CDR3aa: CASSRSSGDTQYF
d_gene: .; abundance: .; len: 14; j_gene: TRBJ1-1; v_gene: TRBV6-6; CDR3nt: TGTGCCAGCAGTTCGGTGACCGGTGGGACTGAAGCTTTCTTT; CDR3aa: CASSSVTGGTEAFF
d_gene: .; abundance: .; len: 15; j_gene: TRBJ1-2; v_gene: TRBV27; CDR3nt: TGTGCCAGCGCCGACGTTAGGAACTTTAACTATGGCTACACCTTC; CDR3aa: CASADVRNFNYGYTF
d_gene: TRBD1; abundance: .; len: 15; j_gene: TRBJ2-3; v_gene: TRBV28; CDR3nt: TGTGCCAGCAGCCGGGGGACAGGGGGCACCGATACGCAGTATTTT; CDR3aa: CASSRGTGGTDTQYF
d_gene: .; abundance: .; len: 15; j_gene: TRBJ2-2; v_gene: TRBV7-8; CDR3nt: TGTGCCAGCAGCTTAGAGTGGTCATCAGCCGGGGAGCTGTTTTTT; CDR3aa: CASSLEWSSAGELFF
d_gene: .; abundance: .; len: 12; j_gene: TRBJ2-1; v_gene: TRBV4-2; CDR3nt: TGTGCCAGCAGCCTCGTCCCCAATGAGCAGTTCTTC; CDR3aa: CASSLVPNEQFF
d_gene: .; abundance: .; len: 16; j_gene: TRBJ1-1; v_gene: TRBV7-8; CDR3nt: TGTGCCAGCAGCTTAGCTAGGGCAGCGATGAACACTGAAGCTTTCTTT; CDR3aa: CASSLARAAMNTEAFF
d_gene: .; abundance: .; len: 14; j_gene: TRBJ2-1; v_gene: TRBV29-1; CDR3nt: TGCAGCGCGAAAACCAGAGTCTCCTACAATGAGCAGTTCTTC; CDR3aa: CSAKTRVSYNEQFF
d_gene: TRBD1; abundance: .; len: 12; j_gene: TRBJ1-2; v_gene: TRBV25-1; CDR3nt: TGTGCCAGCAGTGAGAGGGGGCTCGGCTACACCTTC; CDR3aa: CASSERGLGYTF
d_gene: TRBD1; abundance: .; len: 14; j_gene: TRBJ2-5; v_gene: TRBV18; CDR3nt: TGTGCCAGCTCACTGGGACAGGGGGTTTTAACCCAGTACTTC; CDR3aa: CASSLGQGVLTQYF
d_gene: .; abundance: .; len: 14; j_gene: TRBJ2-1; v_gene: TRBV19; CDR3nt: TGTGCCAGTAGTATATTGACGGGTTTCAATGAGCAGTTCTTC; CDR3aa: CASSILTGFNEQFF
d_gene: TRBD2; abundance: .; len: 15; j_gene: TRBJ2-5; v_gene: TRBV5-6; CDR3nt: TGTGCCAGCAGCTTAGGTAGCGGGAGGGGAGAGACCCAGTACTTC; CDR3aa: CASSLGSGRGETQYF